This TCR beta chain was recovered during a study of cytomegalovirus exposure and HLA in healthy donors. The PCR contained 60 Vbeta and 13 Jbeta primers. The table came from immunoSEQ multiplex PCR; TCRdb's copy has only in-frame clones and leaves some out. The sample shows under 150,000 clones, less than 9.5% of them seen only once. Judged by abundance, this clone is medium-sized. This CDR3 contains 15 residues. With 2 bases clipped from V and 5 bases from J, the junction kept 3 bases outside the gene matches. Germline V gene data show CDR1 as LGHNA and CDR2 as YNFKEQ. This TCR was recovered from a male donor in good health and CMV-seronegative. Sequencing input: PBMCs. V usage is TRBV4-2 and J usage is TRBJ1-4, with 9 bases fitting TRBD1. In DNA, the CDR3 is TGTGCCAGCAGCCAAAGGACAGGGGACAATGAAAAACTGTTTTTT. The encoded protein is CASSQRTGDNEKLFF.